This TCR beta chain originates from a study of OX40 agonist ivuxolimab in advanced cancers. Some clones are missing from TCRdb's copy, which holds only in-frame ones; the method was immunoSEQ multiplex PCR. Of nearly 45,000 clones in the sample, 80% are singletons; the top ten hold about 4.4%. Excluded were patients having autoimmune disease history or systemic immunosuppression. The clonotype originates from an adult with an advanced solid tumor such as melanoma, head and neck, liver or kidney cancer. Sequencing used CD4+ or CD8+ T cells sorted from blood, obtained in a trial of the OX40 agonist ivuxolimab.

CDR3 sequence: CASSTTGTGGPDTF. CDR3 DNA sequence: TGTGCCAGTAGTACCACCGGGACAGGGGGCCCAGACACCTTC. The chain carries TRBV19 and TRBJ1-2; 12 nucleotides align to TRBD1. The germline V gene encodes CDR1 LNHDA and CDR2 SQIVND (reference sequence). Trimming cost V 4 bases and J 12 bases; bases outside gene matches: 9. This CDR3 has 14 amino acids.